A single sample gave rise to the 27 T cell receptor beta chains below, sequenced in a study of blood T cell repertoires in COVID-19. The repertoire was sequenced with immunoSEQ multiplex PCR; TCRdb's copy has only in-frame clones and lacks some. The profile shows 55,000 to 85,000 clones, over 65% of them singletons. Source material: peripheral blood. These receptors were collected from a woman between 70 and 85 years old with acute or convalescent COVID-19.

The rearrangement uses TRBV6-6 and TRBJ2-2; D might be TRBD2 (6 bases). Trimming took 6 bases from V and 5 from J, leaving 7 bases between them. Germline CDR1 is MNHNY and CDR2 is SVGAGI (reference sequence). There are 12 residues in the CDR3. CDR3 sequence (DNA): TGTGCCAGCAGCGGGGGTACCGGGGAGCTGTTTTTT. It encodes CASSGGTGELFF.

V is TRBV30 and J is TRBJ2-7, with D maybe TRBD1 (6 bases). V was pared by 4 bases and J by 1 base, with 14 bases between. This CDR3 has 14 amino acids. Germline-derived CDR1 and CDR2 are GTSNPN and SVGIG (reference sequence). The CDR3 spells CAWKHMTGSYEQYF. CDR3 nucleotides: TGTGCCTGGAAACATATGACAGGTTCCTACGAGCAGTACTTC.

CDR3: CASGGAGWSRSPLHF. The CDR3 nucleotides are TGTGCCAGCGGGGGGGCAGGGTGGTCTCGTTCACCCCTCCACTTT. The gene calls are TRBV19 and TRBJ1-6; TRBD1 is a possible D gene (6 bases). Trimming took off 9 bases at V and 9 bases at J, with 21 bases between the two ends. The CDR3 is 15 amino acids. Germline V gives CDR1 LNHDA, CDR2 SQIVND (reference sequence).

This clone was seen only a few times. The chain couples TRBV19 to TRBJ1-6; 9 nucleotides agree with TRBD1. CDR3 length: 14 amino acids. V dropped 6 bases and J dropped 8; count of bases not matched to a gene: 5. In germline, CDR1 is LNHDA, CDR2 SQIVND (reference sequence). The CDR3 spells CASSRTGGDSPLHF. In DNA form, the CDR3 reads TGTGCCAGTAGCCGCACAGGGGGCGATTCACCCCTCCACTTT.

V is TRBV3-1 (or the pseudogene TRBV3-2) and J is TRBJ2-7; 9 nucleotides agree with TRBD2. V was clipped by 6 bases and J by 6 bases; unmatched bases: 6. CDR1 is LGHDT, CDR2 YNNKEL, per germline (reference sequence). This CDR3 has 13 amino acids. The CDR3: CASSRTSAGEQYF. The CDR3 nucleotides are TGTGCCAGCAGTCGGACTAGCGCAGGCGAGCAGTACTTC.

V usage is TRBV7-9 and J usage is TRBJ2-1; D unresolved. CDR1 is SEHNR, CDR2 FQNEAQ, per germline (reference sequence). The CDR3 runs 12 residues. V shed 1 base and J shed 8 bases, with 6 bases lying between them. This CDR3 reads CASSLERDEQFF. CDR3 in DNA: TGTGCCAGCAGCTTAGAGAGAGATGAGCAGTTCTTC.

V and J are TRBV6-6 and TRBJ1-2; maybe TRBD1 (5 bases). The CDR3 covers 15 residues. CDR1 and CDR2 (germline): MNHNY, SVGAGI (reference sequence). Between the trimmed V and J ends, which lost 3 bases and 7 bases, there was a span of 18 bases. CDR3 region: CASSYQVGGRVGYTF. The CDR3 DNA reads TGTGCCAGCAGTTATCAAGTCGGGGGGAGAGTTGGCTACACCTTC.

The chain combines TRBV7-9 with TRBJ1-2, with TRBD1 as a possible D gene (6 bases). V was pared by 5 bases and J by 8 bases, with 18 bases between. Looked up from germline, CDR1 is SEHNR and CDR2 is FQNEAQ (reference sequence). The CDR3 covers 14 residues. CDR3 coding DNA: TGTGCCAGCAGCCAAGTACAGGGCTGGCACGGCTACACCTTC. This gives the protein CASSQVQGWHGYTF.

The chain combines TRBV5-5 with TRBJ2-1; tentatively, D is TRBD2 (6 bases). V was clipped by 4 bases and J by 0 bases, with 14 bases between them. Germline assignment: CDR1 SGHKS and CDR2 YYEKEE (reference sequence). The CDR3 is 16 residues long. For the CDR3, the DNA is TGTGCCAGCAGCCGTGAACTAGCTTACTCCTACAATGAGCAGTTCTTC. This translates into CASSRELAYSYNEQFF.

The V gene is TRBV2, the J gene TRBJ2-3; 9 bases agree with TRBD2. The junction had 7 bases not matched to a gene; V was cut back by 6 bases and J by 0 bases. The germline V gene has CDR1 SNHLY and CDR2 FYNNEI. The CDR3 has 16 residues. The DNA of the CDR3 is TGTGCCAGCAGGAATCGACTAGCGGCTAGCACAGATACGCAGTATTTT. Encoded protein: CASRNRLAASTDTQYF.

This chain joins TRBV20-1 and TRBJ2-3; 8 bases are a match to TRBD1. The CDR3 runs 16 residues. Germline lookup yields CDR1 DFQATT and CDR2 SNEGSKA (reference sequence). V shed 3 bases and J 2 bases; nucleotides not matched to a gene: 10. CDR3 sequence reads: CSASDRGAANTDTQYF. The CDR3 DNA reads TGCAGTGCTAGTGACAGGGGCGCAGCTAACACAGATACGCAGTATTTT.

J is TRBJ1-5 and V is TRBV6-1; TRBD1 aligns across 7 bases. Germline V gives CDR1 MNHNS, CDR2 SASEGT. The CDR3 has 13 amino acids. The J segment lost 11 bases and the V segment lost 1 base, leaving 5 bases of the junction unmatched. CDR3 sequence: CASSEVTGWAQHF. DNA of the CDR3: TGTGCCAGCAGTGAAGTGACAGGGTGGGCCCAGCATTTT.

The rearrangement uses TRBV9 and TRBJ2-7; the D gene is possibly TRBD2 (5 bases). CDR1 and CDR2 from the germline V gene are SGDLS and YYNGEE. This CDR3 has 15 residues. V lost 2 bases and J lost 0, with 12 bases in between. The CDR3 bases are TGTGCCAGCAGCGTGAGGGATATCTCCTCCTACGAGCAGTACTTC. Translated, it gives CASSVRDISSYEQYF.

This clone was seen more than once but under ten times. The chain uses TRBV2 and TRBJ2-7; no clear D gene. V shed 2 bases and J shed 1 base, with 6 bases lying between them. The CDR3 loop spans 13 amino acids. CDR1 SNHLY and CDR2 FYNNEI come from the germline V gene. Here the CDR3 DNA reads TGTGCCAGCAGTGAATGGCAGTCCTACGAGCAGTACTTC. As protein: CASSEWQSYEQYF.

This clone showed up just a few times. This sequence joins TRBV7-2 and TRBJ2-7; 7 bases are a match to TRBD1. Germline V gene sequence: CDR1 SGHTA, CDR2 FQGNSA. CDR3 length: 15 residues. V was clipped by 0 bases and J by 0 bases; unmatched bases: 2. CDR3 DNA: TGTGCCAGCAGCTTAGCCGGGACAGTCTCCTACGAGCAGTACTTC. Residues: CASSLAGTVSYEQYF.

CDR3 loop: CATSLQGSYNEQFF. For the CDR3, the DNA is TGTGCCACCAGTCTGCAGGGATCCTACAATGAGCAGTTCTTC. The V gene is TRBV24-1, the J gene TRBJ2-1, with D possibly TRBD1 on 5 matching bases. V was pared by 6 bases and J by 1 base, with 9 bases between. Germline CDR1 and CDR2: KGHDR and SFDVKD. This CDR3 contains 14 residues.

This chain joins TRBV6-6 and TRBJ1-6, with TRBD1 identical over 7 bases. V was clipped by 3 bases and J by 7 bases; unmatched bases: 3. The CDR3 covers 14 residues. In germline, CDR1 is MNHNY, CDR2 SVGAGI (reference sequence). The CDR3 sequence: CASSYTGVNSPLHF. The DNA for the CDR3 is TGTGCCAGCAGTTATACAGGGGTAAATTCACCCCTCCACTTT.

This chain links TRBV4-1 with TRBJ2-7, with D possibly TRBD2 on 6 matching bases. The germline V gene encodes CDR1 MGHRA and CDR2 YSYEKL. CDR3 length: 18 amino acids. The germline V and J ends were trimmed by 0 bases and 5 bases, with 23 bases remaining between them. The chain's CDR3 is CASSQDLNLRDPHDEQYF. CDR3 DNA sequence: TGCGCCAGCAGCCAAGATCTAAATTTGCGGGACCCCCACGACGAGCAGTACTTC.

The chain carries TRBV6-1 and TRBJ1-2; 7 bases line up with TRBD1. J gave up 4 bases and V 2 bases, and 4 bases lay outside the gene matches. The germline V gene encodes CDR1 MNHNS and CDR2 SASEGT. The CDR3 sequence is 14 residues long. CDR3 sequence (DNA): TGTGCCAGCAGTGAATCGCAGGGGGTCTATGGCTACACCTTC. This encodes CASSESQGVYGYTF.

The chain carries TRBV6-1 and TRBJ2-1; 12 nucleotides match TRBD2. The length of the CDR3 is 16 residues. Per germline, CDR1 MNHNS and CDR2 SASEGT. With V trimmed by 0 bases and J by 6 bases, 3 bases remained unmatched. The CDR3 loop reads CASSEALAGGSNEQFF. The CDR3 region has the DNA TGTGCCAGCAGTGAAGCGCTAGCGGGAGGGTCCAATGAGCAGTTCTTC.

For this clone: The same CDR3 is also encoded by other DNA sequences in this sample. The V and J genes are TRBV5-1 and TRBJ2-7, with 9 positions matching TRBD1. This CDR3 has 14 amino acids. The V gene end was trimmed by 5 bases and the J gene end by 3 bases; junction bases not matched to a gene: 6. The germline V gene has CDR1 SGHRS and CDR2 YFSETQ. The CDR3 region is CASSSGQGSYEQYF. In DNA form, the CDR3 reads TGCGCCAGCAGTTCGGGACAGGGAAGCTACGAGCAGTACTTC.

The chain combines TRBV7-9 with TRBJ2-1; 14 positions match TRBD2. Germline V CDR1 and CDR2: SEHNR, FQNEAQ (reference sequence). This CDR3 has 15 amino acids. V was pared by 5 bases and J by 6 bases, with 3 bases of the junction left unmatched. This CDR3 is CASSPGTSGSNEQFF. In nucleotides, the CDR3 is TGTGCCAGCAGCCCCGGGACTAGCGGGAGCAATGAGCAGTTCTTC.

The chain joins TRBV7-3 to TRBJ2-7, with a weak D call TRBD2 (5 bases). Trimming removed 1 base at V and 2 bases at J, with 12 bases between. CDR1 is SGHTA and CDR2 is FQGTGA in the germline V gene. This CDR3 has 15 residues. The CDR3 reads CASSLNPGGTYEQYF. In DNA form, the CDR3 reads TGTGCCAGCAGCTTAAACCCCGGAGGAACCTACGAGCAGTACTTC.

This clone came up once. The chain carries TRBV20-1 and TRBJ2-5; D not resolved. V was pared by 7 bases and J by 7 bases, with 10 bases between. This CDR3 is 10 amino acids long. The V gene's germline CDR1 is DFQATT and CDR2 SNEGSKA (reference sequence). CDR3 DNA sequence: TGCAGTGTGGAGTTGGGGACCCAGTACTTC. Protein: CSVELGTQYF.

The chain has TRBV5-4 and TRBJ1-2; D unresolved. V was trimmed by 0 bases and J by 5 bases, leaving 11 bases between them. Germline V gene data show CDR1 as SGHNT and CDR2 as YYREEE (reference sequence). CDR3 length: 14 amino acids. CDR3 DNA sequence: TGTGCCAGCAGCTTGGACGATGCGAAGTATGGCTACACCTTC. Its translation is CASSLDDAKYGYTF.

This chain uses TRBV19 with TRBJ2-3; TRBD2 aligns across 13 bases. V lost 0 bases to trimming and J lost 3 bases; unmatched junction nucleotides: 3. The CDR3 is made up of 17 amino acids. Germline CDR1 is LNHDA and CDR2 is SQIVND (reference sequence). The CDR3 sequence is CASSIDLLAGGTDTQYF. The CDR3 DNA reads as TGTGCCAGTAGTATAGATCTACTAGCGGGAGGGACAGATACGCAGTATTTT. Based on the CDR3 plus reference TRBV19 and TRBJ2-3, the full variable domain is DGGITQSPKYLFRKEGQNVTLSCEQNLNHDAMYWYRQDPGQGLRLIYYSQIVNDFQKGDIAEGYSVSREKKESFPLTVTSAQKNPTAFYLCASSIDLLAGGTDTQYFGPGTRLTVL.

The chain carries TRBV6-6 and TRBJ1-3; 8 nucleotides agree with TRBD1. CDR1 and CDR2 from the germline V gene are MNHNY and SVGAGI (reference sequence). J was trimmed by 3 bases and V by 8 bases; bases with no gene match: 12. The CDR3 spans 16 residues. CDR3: CASGRQWTGSGNTIYF. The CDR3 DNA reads TGTGCCAGCGGACGTCAATGGACAGGGAGTGGAAACACCATATATTTT.